This T cell receptor (beta chain) was observed in a study of CD8 T cells in ankylosing spondylitis. Whole-study findings and limits: Disease-linked clones proved CD8+ and comparatively uncommon in peripheral blood.

In this sample, this clonotype turned up a few times. The antigen is undetermined. TCRdb processed the 5' RACE reads anew with MiXCR; each CDR3 protein has one entry. Altogether a few hundred thousand distinct CDR3 sequences are present, 11% being singletons, with the ten largest covering roughly 9.2%. There are 15 residues in the CDR3. V was clipped by 3 bases and J by 3 bases, with 15 bases between them. This chain uses TRBV12-3 or TRBV12-4 with TRBJ2-7; perhaps TRBD2 as D (6 bases). Source material: blood, either unsorted or a sorted T cell fraction (not recorded which). The receptor was isolated from a female donor with ankylosing spondylitis or in good health (not recorded which). In nucleotides, the CDR3 is TGTGCCAGCAGTTTCAAAAGCGGGTTGGTCTACGAGCAGTACTTC. This sequence encodes CASSFKSGLVYEQYF.